The clone carrying this TCR beta chain was seen only a few times. Its target is not known. This entry is derived from a study of CD8 T cells in ankylosing spondylitis. The study's findings and limits: The disease-linked clones had a CD8+ phenotype and low blood frequencies. Earlier studies detected some motif variants in reactive arthritis synovial fluid and blood. Clones linked to disease were reported to show significant enrichment in matched ankylosing spondylitis synovial fluid. A motif in TCR beta, a set of seven to nine highly homologous variants, appeared characteristic of ankylosing spondylitis blood.

Making use of molecular barcodes, quantitative 5'-RACE generated TCR beta libraries. Via MiXCR, TCRdb re-called the 5' RACE reads, giving one row per CDR3 protein. The sample has some 840,000 distinct CDR3 sequences, around 11% seen once. The CDR3 is 16 residues long. The V gene lost 8 bases and the J gene lost 4 bases, with 21 bases spanning the gap. The germline V gene encodes CDR1 MNHEY and CDR2 SVGEGT. Sample: blood, either unsorted or a sorted T cell fraction (not recorded which). The rearrangement joins TRBV6-2 or TRBV6-3 to TRBJ2-1; the D is unclear. The source is a male donor with ankylosing spondylitis. DNA for the CDR3: TGTGCCAGCTCGGGTCGAGGATCTACTTTTTACAATGAGCAGTTCTTC. Translation gives CASSGRGSTFYNEQFF.